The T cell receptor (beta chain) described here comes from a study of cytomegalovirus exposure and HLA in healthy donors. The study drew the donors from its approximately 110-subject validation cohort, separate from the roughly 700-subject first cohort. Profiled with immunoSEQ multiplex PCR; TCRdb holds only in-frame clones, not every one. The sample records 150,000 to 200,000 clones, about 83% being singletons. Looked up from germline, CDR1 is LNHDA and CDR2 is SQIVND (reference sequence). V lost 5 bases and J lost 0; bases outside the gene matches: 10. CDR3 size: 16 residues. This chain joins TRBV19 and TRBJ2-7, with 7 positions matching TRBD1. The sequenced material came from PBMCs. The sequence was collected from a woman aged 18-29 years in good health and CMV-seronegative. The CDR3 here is CASSPRDSYFSYEQYF. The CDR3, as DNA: TGTGCCAGTAGTCCCCGGGACAGCTATTTCTCCTACGAGCAGTACTTC.